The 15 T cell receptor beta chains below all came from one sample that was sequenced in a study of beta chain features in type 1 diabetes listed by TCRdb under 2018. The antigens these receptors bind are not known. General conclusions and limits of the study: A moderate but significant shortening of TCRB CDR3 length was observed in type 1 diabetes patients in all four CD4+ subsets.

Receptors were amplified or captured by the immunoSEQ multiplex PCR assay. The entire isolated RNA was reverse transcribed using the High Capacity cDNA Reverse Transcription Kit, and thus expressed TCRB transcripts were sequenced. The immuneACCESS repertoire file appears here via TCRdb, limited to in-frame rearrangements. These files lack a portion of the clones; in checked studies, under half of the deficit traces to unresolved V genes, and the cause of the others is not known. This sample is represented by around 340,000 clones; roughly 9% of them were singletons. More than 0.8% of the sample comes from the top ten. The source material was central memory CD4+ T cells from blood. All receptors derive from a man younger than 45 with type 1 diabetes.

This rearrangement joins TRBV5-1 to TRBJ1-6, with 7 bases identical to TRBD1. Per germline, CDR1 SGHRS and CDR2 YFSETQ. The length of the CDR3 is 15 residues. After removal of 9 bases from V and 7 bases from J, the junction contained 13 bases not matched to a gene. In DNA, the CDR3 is TGCGCCACAGCAGTCGGGGACAGAGAGAATTCACCCCTCCACTTT. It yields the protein CATAVGDRENSPLHF.

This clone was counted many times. The CDR3 here is CASRRGLAGGSSSYNEQFF. For the CDR3, the DNA is TGTGCCAGCAGGCGCGGGCTAGCGGGGGGGTCCAGCTCCTACAATGAGCAGTTCTTC. V gene TRBV11-2 combines with J gene TRBJ2-1, with TRBD2 identical over 12 bases. Trimming removed 6 bases from V and 0 bases from J; junction bases left unmatched: 12. In germline, CDR1 is SGHAT, CDR2 FQNNGV. This CDR3 is built from 19 residues.

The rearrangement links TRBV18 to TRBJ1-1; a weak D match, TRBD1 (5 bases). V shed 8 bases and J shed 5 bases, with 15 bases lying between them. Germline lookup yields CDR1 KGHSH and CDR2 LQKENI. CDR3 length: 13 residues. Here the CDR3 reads CASRDKGFTEAFF. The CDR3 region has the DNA TGTGCCAGCCGGGATAAGGGGTTTACTGAAGCTTTCTTT. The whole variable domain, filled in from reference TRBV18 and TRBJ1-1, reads NAGVMQNPRHLVRRRGQEARLRCSPMKGHSHVYWYRQLPEEGLKFMVYLQKENIIDESGMPKERFSAEFPKEGPSILRIQQVVRGDSAAYFCASRDKGFTEAFFGQGTRLTVV.

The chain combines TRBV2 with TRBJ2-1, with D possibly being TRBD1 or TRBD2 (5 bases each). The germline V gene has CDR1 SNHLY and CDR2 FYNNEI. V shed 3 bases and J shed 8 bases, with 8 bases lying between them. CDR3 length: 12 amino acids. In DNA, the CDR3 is TGTGCCAGCAGTGAGGGACCACATGAGCAGTTCTTC. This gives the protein CASSEGPHEQFF.

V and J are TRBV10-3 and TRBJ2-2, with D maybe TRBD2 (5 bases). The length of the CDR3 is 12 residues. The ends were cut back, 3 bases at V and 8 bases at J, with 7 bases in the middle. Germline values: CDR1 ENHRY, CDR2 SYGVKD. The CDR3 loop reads CAISDTGGELFF. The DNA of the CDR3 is TGTGCCATCAGTGACACGGGGGGGGAGCTGTTTTTT.

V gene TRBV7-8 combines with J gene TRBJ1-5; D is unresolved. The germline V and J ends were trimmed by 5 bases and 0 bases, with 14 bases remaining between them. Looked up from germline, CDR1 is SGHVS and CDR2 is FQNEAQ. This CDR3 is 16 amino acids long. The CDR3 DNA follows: TGTGCCAGCAGCGCCGGACGGGTGGATAGCAATCAGCCCCAGCATTTT. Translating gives CASSAGRVDSNQPQHF.

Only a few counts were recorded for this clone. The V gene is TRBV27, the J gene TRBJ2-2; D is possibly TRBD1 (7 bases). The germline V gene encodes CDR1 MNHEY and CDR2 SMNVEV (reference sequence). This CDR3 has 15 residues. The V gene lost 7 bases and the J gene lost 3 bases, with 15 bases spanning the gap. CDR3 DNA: TGTGCCAGCAATAGGAGGGGGCAGGACACCGGGGAGCTGTTTTTT. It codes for CASNRRGQDTGELFF.

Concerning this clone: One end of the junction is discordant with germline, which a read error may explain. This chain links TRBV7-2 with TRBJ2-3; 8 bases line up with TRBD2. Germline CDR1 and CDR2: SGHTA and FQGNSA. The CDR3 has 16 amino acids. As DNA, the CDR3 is TGCGCCAGCAGCCAAGGGGCGACTAGCGGCACAGATACGCAGTATTTT. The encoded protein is CASSQGATSGTDTQYF.

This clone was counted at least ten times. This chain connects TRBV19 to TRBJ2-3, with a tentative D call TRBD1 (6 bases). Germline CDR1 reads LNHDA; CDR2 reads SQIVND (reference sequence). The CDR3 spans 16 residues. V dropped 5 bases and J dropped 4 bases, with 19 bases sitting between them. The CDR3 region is CASSFEGDGGADTQYF. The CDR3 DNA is TGTGCCAGTAGTTTCGAGGGGGACGGCGGCGCAGATACGCAGTATTTT.

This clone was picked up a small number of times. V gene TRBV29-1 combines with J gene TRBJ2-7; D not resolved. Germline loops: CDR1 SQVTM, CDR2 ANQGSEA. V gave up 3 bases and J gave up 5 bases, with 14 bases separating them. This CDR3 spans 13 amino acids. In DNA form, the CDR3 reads TGCAGCGTTGAGGGCCCCTGGCCCAACGAGCAGTACTTC. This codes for CSVEGPWPNEQYF.

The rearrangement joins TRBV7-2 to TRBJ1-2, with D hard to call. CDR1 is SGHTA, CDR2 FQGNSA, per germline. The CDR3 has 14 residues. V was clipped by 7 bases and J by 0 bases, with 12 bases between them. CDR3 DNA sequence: TGTGCCAGCAACCAACCGGGATCTAACTATGGCTACACCTTC. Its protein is CASNQPGSNYGYTF.

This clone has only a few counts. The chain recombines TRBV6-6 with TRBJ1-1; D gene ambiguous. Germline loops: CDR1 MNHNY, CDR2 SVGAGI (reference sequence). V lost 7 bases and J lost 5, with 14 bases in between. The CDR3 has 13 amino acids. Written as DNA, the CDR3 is TGTGCCAGCACGAGGGAATTAGGGACTGAAGCTTTCTTT. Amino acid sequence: CASTRELGTEAFF.

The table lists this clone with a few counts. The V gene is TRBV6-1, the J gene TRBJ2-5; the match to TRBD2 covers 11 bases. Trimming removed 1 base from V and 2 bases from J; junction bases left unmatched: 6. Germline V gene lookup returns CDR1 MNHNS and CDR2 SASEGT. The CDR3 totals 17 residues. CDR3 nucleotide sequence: TGTGCCAGCAGTGAAGGGAAACTAGCGGGGGCGCAAGAGACCCAGTACTTC. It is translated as CASSEGKLAGAQETQYF.

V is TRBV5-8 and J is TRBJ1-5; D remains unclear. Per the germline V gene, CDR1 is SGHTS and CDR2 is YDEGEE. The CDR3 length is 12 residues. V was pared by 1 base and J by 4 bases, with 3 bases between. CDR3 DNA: TGTGCCAGCAGCTTGTGGAATCAGCCCCAGCATTTT. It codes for CASSLWNQPQHF. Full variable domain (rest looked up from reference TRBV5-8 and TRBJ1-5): EAGVTQSPTHLIKTRGQQATLRCSPISGHTSVYWYQQALGLGLQFLLWYDEGEERNRGNFPPRFSGRQFPNYSSELNVNALELEDSALYLCASSLWNQPQHFGDGTRLSIL.

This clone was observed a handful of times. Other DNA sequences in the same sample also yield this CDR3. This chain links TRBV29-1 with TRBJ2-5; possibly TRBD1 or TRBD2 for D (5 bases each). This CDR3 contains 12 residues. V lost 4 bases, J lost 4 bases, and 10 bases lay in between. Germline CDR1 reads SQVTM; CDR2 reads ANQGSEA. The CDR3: CSVGGVGETQYF. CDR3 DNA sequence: TGCAGCGTTGGAGGGGTCGGAGAGACCCAGTACTTC. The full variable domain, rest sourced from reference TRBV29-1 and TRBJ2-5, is SAVISQKPSRDICQRGTSLTIQCQVDSQVTMMFWYRQQPGQSLTLIATANQGSEATYESGFVIDKFPISRPNLTFSTLTVSNMSPEDSSIYLCSVGGVGETQYFGPGTRLLVL.